The 5 T cell receptor beta chains reported below all come from one sample, sequenced in a study of T cell clones after liver transplantation. Method: immunoSEQ multiplex PCR; TCRdb's copy keeps in-frame clones and lacks some. The repertoire holds nearly 25,000 clones, with 55% to 75% as singletons. Sequencing was performed on CD4+ T cells from blood, taken before liver transplant. These receptor sequences come from a human donor who received a liver transplant.

The rearrangement joins TRBV7-2 to TRBJ1-1, with D perhaps matching TRBD1 (6 bases). V was trimmed by 8 bases and J by 3 bases, leaving 16 bases between them. The CDR3 covers 14 residues. CDR1 is SGHTA and CDR2 is FQGNSA in the germline V gene. The DNA for the CDR3 is TGTGCCAGCCTTAGGGGGGGCACCCACACTGAAGCTTTCTTT. This gives the protein CASLRGGTHTEAFF.

This sequence joins TRBV19 and TRBJ1-2, with D uncertain. With 5 bases removed from V and 3 bases from J, the gap between germline ends came to 13 bases. This CDR3 spans 14 amino acids. Germline values: CDR1 LNHDA, CDR2 SQIVND (reference sequence). The DNA for the CDR3 is TGTGCCAGTAGTCCCCGGCCCGGGTACTATGGCTACACCTTC. As protein: CASSPRPGYYGYTF.

The chain is built from TRBV19 and TRBJ2-1; 13 positions agree with TRBD2. The germline V gene has CDR1 LNHDA and CDR2 SQIVND (reference sequence). CDR3 length equals 15 residues. V lost 3 bases and J lost 6; bases outside the gene matches: 2. CDR3 in amino acids: CASSITSGRANEQFF. CDR3 nucleotides: TGTGCCAGTAGTATCACTAGCGGGAGGGCCAATGAGCAGTTCTTC.

The chain is built from TRBV7-2 and TRBJ2-3; TRBD2 matches at 10 bases. Germline V lookup: CDR1 SGHTA, CDR2 FQGNSA. The CDR3 is 19 residues long. V shed 2 bases, J shed 4 bases, and the junction held 15 bases outside the gene matches. For the CDR3, the DNA is TGTGCCAGCAGCTTAAAGAACGCACCCGGGACTAGCGTCGCAGATACGCAGTATTTT. This encodes CASSLKNAPGTSVADTQYF.

The chain joins TRBV4-2 to TRBJ2-1, with TRBD2 matching over 13 bases. The CDR3 is 16 amino acids. Germline V gene data show CDR1 as LGHNA and CDR2 as YNFKEQ. With 4 bases clipped from V and 4 bases from J, the junction kept 4 bases outside the gene matches. The CDR3 sequence is CASSRELAGGYNEQFF. The CDR3 DNA reads TGTGCCAGCAGCCGAGAACTAGCGGGGGGGTACAATGAGCAGTTCTTC.